Following are 3 T cell receptor beta chains from one sample sequenced in a study of T-cell reconstitution after alpha-beta-depleted transplantation in children. As it was prepared, the TCRbeta library received unique molecular identifiers. TCRdb used MiXCR to reprocess the PCR reads, holding one entry per CDR3 protein. The top ten hold approximately 30% of the sample, which has just over 950,000 distinct CDR3 sequences, 25% to 30% seen once. The sample consisted of PBMCs, mostly from graft donor cells, taken 360 days after TCRalphabeta/CD19-depleted stem cell transplant. Receptor source: a boy in the first two years of life who had a stem cell transplant for SCID, so the T cells may come from the graft donor.

CDR3 region: CASSLGQGGTGTEAFF. The CDR3 DNA reads TGTGCCAGCTCCCTAGGACAGGGGGGGACGGGCACTGAAGCTTTCTTT. The V and J genes are TRBV18 and TRBJ1-1, with 10 bases that match TRBD1. With V trimmed by 6 bases and J by 4 bases, 11 bases remained unmatched. The CDR3 runs 16 residues. Germline V gives CDR1 KGHSH, CDR2 LQKENI. The full variable domain, in which reference TRBV18 and TRBJ1-1 provide the parts outside the CDR3, is NAGVMQNPRHLVRRRGQEARLRCSPMKGHSHVYWYRQLPEEGLKFMVYLQKENIIDESGMPKERFSAEFPKEGPSILRIQQVVRGDSAAYFCASSLGQGGTGTEAFFGQGTRLTVV.

The J gene is TRBJ1-1, the V gene TRBV6-1, with a weak D call TRBD1 (5 bases). The V gene's germline CDR1 is MNHNS and CDR2 SASEGT. This CDR3 is built from 13 residues. V was cut by 7 bases and J by 6 bases, with 15 bases left in between. This CDR3 is CASNVAGVPEAFF. DNA of the CDR3: TGTGCCAGCAACGTAGCGGGGGTTCCTGAAGCTTTCTTT.

The chain has TRBV10-3 and TRBJ2-1; TRBD2 matches at 9 bases. CDR1 and CDR2 from the germline V gene are ENHRY and SYGVKD. The CDR3 covers 14 residues. With 10 bases clipped from V and 5 bases from J, the junction kept 9 bases outside the gene matches. Written as DNA, the CDR3 is TGTGCCACCAGCCGGCTAGCGGGGAACAATGAGCAGTTCTTC. This codes for CATSRLAGNNEQFF.